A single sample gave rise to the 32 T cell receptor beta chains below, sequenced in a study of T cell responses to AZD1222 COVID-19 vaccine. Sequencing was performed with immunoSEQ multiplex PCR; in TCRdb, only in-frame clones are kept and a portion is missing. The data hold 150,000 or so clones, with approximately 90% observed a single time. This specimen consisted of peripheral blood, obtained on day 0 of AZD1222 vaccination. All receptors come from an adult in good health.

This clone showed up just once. In DNA form, the CDR3 reads TGTGCCAGCAGCGAAAGGGACGGCCCCTACGAGCAGTACTTC. Residues: CASSERDGPYEQYF. The V call is TRBV13, the J call TRBJ2-7, with D perhaps being TRBD1 or TRBD2 (5 bases each). This CDR3 is built from 14 residues. Trimming left V 5 bases short and J 2 bases short, with 13 bases between. Germline CDR1 PRHDT, CDR2 FYEKMQ (reference sequence).

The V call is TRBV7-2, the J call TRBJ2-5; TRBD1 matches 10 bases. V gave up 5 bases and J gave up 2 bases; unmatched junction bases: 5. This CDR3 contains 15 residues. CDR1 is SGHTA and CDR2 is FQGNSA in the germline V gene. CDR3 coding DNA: TGTGCCAGCAGCCTGGGGGGACAGGGGCAAGAGACCCAGTACTTC. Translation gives CASSLGGQGQETQYF.

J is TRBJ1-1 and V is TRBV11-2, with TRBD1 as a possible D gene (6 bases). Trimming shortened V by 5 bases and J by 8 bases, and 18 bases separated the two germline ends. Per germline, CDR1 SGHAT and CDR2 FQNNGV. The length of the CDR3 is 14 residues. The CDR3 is CASSVAGGLSEAFF. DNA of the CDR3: TGTGCCAGCAGCGTCGCGGGGGGGCTTTCGGAAGCTTTCTTT. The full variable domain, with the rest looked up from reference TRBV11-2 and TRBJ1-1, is EAGVAQSPRYKIIEKRQSVAFWCNPISGHATLYWYQQILGQGPKLLIQFQNNGVVDDSQLPKDRFSAERLKGVDSTLKIQPAKLEDSAVYLCASSVAGGLSEAFFGQGTRLTVV.

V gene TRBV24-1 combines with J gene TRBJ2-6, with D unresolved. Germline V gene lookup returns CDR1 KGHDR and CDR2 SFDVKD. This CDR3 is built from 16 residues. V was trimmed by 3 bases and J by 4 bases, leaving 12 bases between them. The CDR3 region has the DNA TGTGCCACCAGTGATCCGGGCCTGGGAGGGGCCAACGTCCTGACTTTC. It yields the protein CATSDPGLGGANVLTF.

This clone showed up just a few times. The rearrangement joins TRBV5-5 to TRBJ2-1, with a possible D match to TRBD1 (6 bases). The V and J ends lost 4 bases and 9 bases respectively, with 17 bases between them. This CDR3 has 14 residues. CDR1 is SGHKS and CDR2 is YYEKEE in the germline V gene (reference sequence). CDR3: CASSPHNVRGEQFF. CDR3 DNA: TGTGCCAGCAGCCCTCATAACGTCAGGGGTGAGCAGTTCTTC.

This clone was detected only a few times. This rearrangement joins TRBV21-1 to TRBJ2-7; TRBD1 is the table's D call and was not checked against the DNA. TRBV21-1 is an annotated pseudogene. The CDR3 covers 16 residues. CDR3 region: CASSKAPGQYLYEQYF. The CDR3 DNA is TGTGCCAGCAGCAAAGCCCCGGGACAGTATTTGTACGAGCAGTACTTC.

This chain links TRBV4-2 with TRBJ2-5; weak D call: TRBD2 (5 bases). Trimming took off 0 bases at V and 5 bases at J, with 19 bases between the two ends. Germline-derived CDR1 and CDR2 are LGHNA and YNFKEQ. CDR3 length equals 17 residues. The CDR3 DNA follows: TGTGCCAGCAGCCAAGATTGGAGAGCGGCGCAAGGGGAGACCCAGTACTTC. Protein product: CASSQDWRAAQGETQYF.

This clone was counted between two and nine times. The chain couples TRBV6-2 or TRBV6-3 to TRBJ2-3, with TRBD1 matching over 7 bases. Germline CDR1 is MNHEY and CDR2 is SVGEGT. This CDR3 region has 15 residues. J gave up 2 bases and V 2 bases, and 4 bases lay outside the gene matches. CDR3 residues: CASSYVDRNTDTQYF. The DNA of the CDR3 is TGTGCCAGCAGTTACGTGGACAGGAACACAGATACGCAGTATTTT.

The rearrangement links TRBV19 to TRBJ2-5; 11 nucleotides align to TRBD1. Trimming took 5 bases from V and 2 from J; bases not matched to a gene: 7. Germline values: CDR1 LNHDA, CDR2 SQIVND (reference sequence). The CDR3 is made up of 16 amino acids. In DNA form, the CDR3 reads TGTGCCAGTAGTGCTCACCGGGACAGGGGGCAAGAGACCCAGTACTTC. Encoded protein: CASSAHRDRGQETQYF.

DNA of the CDR3: TGTGCCAGCAGCTTACGGAGTCTCTCCTACAATGAGCAGTTCTTC. Protein sequence: CASSLRSLSYNEQFF. The chain employs TRBV5-8 and TRBJ2-1; D unresolved. The CDR3 runs to 15 residues. Between the trimmed V and J ends, which lost 2 bases and 0 bases, there was a span of 9 bases. Germline V gene sequence: CDR1 SGHTS, CDR2 YDEGEE.

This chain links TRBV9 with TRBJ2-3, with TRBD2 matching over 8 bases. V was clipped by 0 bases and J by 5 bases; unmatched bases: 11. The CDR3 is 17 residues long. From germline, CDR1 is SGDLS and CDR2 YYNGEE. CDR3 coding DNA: TGTGCCAGCAGCGTAGGAGGGACTAGATTTGTCGTAGATACGCAGTATTTT. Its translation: CASSVGGTRFVVDTQYF.

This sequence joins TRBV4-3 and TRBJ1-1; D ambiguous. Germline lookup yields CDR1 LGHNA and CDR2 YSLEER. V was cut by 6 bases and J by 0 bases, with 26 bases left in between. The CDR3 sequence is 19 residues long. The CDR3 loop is CASSPHLYTPGEVNTEAFF. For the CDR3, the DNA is TGCGCCAGCAGTCCGCACCTATACACCCCGGGCGAGGTGAACACTGAAGCTTTCTTT.

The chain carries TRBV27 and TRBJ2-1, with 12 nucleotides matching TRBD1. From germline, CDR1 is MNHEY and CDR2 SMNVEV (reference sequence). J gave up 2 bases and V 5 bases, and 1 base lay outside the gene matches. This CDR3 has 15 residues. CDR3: CASSGDRGPYNEQFF. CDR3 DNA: TGTGCCAGCAGTGGGGACAGGGGGCCCTACAATGAGCAGTTCTTC.

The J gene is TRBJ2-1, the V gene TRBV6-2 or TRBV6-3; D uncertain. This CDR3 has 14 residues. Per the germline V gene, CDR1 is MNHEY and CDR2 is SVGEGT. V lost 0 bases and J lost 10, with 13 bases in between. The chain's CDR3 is CASSYSGLPREQFF. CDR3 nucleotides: TGTGCCAGCAGTTACTCTGGCCTTCCTAGGGAGCAGTTCTTC.

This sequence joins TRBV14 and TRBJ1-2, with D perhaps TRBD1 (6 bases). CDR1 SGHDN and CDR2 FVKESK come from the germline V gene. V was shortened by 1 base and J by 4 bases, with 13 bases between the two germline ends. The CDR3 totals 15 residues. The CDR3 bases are TGTGCCAGCAGCCAAGGCCTCAGGGGCGGCTATGGCTACACCTTC. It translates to CASSQGLRGGYGYTF.

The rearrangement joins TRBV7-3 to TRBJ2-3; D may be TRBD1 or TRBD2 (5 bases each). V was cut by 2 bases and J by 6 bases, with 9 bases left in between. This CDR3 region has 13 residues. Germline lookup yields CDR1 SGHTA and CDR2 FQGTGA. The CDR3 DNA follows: TGTGCCAGCAGCTTATTCAGGGAGGATACGCAGTATTTT. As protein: CASSLFREDTQYF.

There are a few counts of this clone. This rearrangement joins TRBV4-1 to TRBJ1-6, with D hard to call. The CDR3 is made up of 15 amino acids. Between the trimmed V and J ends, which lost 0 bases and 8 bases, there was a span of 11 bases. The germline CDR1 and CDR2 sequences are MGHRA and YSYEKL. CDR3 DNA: TGCGCCAGCAGCCAAGATCGGGCAGCATATTCACCCCTCCACTTT. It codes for CASSQDRAAYSPLHF.

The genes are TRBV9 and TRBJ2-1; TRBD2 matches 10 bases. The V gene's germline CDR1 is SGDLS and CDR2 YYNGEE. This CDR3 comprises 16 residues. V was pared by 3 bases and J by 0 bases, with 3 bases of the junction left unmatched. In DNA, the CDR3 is TGTGCCAGCAGCGGACGGACTAGCGGCTCCTACAATGAGCAGTTCTTC. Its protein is CASSGRTSGSYNEQFF.

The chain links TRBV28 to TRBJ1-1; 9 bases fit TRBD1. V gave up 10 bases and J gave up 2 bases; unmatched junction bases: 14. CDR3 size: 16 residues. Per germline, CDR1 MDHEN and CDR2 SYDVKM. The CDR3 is CATNLGTGRVNTEAFF. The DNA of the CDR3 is TGTGCCACCAACCTGGGGACAGGGAGGGTCAACACTGAAGCTTTCTTT.

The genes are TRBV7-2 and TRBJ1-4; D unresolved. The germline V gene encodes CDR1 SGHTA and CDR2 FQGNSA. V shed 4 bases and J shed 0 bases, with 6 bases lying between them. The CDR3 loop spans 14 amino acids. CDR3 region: CASSSSSTNEKLFF. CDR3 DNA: TGTGCCAGCAGCTCGTCCTCAACTAATGAAAAACTGTTTTTT.

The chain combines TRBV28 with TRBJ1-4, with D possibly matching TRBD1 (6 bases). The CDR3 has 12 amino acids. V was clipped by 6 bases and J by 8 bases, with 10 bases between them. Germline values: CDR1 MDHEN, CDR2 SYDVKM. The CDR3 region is CASRGDREKLFF. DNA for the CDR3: TGTGCCAGCAGGGGAGACAGGGAAAAACTGTTTTTT.

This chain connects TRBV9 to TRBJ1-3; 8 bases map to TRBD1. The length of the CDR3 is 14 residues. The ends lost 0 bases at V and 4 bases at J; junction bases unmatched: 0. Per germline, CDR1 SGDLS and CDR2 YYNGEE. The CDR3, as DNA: TGTGCCAGCAGCGTAGGGGACAGGGGAAACACCATATATTTT. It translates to CASSVGDRGNTIYF.

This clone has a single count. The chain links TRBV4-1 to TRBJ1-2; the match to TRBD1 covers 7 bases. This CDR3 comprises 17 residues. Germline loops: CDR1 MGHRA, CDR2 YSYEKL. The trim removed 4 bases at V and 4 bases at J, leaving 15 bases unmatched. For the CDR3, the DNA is TGCGCCAGCAGCCGAGAGTACAGTACCGGACAGGCCTATGGCTACACCTTC. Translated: CASSREYSTGQAYGYTF.

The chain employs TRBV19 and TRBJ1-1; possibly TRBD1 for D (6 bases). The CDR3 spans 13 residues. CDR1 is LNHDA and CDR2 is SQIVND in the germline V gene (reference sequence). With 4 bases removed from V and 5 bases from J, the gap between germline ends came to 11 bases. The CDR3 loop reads CASSRTAQTEAFF. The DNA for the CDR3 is TGTGCCAGTAGTAGGACAGCCCAGACTGAAGCTTTCTTT.

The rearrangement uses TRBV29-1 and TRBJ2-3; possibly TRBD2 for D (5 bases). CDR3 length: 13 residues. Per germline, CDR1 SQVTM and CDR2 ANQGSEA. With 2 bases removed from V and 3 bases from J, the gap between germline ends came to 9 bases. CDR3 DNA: TGCAGCGTTGAAAGGCGCGGGACAGATACGCAGTATTTT. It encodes CSVERRGTDTQYF.

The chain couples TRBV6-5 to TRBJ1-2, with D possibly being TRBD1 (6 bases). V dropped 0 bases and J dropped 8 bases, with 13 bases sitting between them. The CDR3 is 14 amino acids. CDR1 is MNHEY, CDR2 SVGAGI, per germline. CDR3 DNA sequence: TGTGCCAGCAGTTACTCGGGCAGGGGAGGAGGCTACACCTTC. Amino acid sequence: CASSYSGRGGGYTF.

CDR3 sequence: CASSQGGQQYF. The CDR3, as DNA: TGTGCCAGCAGCCAAGGGGGGCAGCAGTACTTC. The V gene is TRBV14, the J gene TRBJ2-7; D may be TRBD1 (6 bases). This CDR3 contains 11 residues. V gave up 1 base and J gave up 8 bases, with 6 bases separating them. Germline CDR1 is SGHDN and CDR2 is FVKESK.

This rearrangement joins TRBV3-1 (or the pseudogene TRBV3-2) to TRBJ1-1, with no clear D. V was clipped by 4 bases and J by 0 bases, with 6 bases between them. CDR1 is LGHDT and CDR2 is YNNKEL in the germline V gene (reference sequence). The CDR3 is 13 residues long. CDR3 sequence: CASSRGVNTEAFF. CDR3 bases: TGTGCCAGCAGCCGGGGAGTGAACACTGAAGCTTTCTTT.

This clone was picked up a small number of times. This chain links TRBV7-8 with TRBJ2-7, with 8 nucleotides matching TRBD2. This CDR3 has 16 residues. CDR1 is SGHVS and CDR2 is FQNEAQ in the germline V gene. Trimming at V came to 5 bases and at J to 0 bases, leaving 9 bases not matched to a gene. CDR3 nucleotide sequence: TGTGCCAGCAGCCTGTTGGCCGGGGGGGGCTCCTACGAGCAGTACTTC. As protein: CASSLLAGGGSYEQYF.

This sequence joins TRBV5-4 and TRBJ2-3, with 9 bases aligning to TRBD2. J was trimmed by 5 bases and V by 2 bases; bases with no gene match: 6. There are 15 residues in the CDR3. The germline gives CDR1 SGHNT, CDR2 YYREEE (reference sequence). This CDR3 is CASSFRGRAGDTQYF. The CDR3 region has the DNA TGTGCCAGCAGCTTCCGCGGGAGGGCTGGAGATACGCAGTATTTT.

The CDR3 sequence is CASSPQGGGTEAFF. The CDR3 DNA is TGTGCCAGCAGCCCCCAGGGGGGCGGCACTGAAGCTTTCTTT. The rearrangement joins TRBV9 to TRBJ1-1; 7 bases are shared with TRBD1. With V trimmed by 4 bases and J by 4 bases, 7 bases remained unmatched. Germline V gene sequence: CDR1 SGDLS, CDR2 YYNGEE. This CDR3 has 14 residues.

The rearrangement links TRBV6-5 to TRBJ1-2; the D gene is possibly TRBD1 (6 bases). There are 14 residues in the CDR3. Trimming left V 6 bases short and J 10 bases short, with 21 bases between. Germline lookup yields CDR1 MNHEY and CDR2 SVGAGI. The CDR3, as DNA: TGTGCCAGCAGCTCAACAGGGTACCCCCTGGACTACACCTTC. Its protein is CASSSTGYPLDYTF.